A single sample is the source of the 12 T cell receptor beta chains below, sequenced in a study of T-cell reconstitution after alpha-beta-depleted transplantation in children. As it was prepared, the TCRbeta library received unique molecular identifiers. A single record per CDR3 protein comes from TCRdb applying MiXCR to the PCR reads. The repertoire has about a million distinct CDR3 sequences, about 29% of them found once; the top ten carry roughly 31%. The sequences come from PBMCs, mostly from graft donor cells, collected 360 days after TCRalphabeta/CD19-depleted stem cell transplant. These receptors all come from a boy under three years old who had a stem cell transplant for SCID, so the T cells may come from the graft donor.

The chain couples TRBV4-3 to TRBJ2-5; no definite D call. CDR3 length equals 15 residues. Trimming removed 0 bases at V and 5 bases at J, with 13 bases between. The V gene's germline CDR1 is LGHNA and CDR2 YSLEER. In DNA form, the CDR3 reads TGCGCCAGCAGCCAAGAGGCCAGGCCTTTGGAGACCCAGTACTTC. Encoded protein: CASSQEARPLETQYF.

This clonotype was counted ten times or more. The DNA for the CDR3 is TGCGCCAGTTCCCGGGACAGAGATCACAATGAGCAGTTCTTC. Translating gives CASSRDRDHNEQFF. This chain links TRBV5-1 with TRBJ2-1, with 7 bases aligning to TRBD1. The V and J ends lost 8 bases and 5 bases, in that order; junction bases with no gene match: 10. CDR3 length: 14 residues. Germline lookup yields CDR1 SGHRS and CDR2 YFSETQ.

The V and J genes are TRBV28 and TRBJ1-5; D is possibly TRBD1 (5 bases). Germline lookup yields CDR1 MDHEN and CDR2 SYDVKM. The V gene lost 4 bases and the J gene lost 6 bases, with 16 bases spanning the gap. This CDR3 comprises 15 residues. The CDR3: CASSSPGGLGQPQHF. The CDR3 DNA is TGTGCCAGCAGTTCCCCCGGGGGACTCGGTCAGCCCCAGCATTTT.

This chain connects TRBV6-5 to TRBJ2-7, with 11 bases fitting TRBD2. Per germline, CDR1 MNHEY and CDR2 SVGAGI. The CDR3 has 17 amino acids. The trim removed 0 bases at V and 3 bases at J, leaving 7 bases unmatched. The CDR3, as DNA: TGTGCCAGCAGTTACTCGGAACTAGCGGGGGTAGGCTACGAGCAGTACTTC. Its protein is CASSYSELAGVGYEQYF.

In this sample, this clonotype turned up a few times. The chain combines TRBV20-1 with TRBJ2-3; a possible D gene is TRBD1 (5 bases). Deletions cut 5 bases from V and 11 bases from J, with 11 bases between. Germline lookup yields CDR1 DFQATT and CDR2 SNEGSKA (reference sequence). CDR3 length equals 10 residues. CDR3 sequence: CSAPYRLQYF. The CDR3 nucleotides are TGCAGTGCTCCATACAGGTTGCAGTATTTT.

This clonotype was picked up one time. The rearrangement links TRBV5-1 to TRBJ1-5, with D tentatively TRBD1 (6 bases). The CDR3 loop spans 13 amino acids. Germline V gene data show CDR1 as SGHRS and CDR2 as YFSETQ. V lost 5 bases, J lost 5 bases, and 11 bases lay in between. The CDR3 protein is CASRPDRDQPQHF. The CDR3 DNA reads as TGCGCCAGCAGGCCGGACAGAGATCAGCCCCAGCATTTT.

This clonotype was seen only a few times. The chain recombines TRBV27 with TRBJ2-7; the match to TRBD1 covers 7 bases. The CDR3 extends over 16 amino acids. CDR1 is MNHEY, CDR2 SMNVEV, per germline (reference sequence). Trimming at V came to 3 bases and at J to 6 bases, leaving 14 bases not matched to a gene. This chain's CDR3 is CASSLYPSGGSGEQYF. In DNA, the CDR3 is TGTGCCAGCAGTTTGTATCCCTCAGGGGGATCAGGCGAGCAGTACTTC.

This rearrangement joins TRBV12-3 or TRBV12-4 to TRBJ1-5; possibly TRBD1 for D (5 bases). Trimming stripped 3 bases from V and 6 bases from J, with 15 bases between. The CDR3 consists of 15 residues. CDR3: CASSFGQGQSQPQHF. DNA of the CDR3: TGTGCCAGCAGTTTCGGGCAGGGTCAAAGTCAGCCCCAGCATTTT.

This clonotype was seen more than once but under ten times. This sequence joins TRBV21-1 and TRBJ1-5; TRBD1 is the table's D call and was not checked against the DNA. TRBV21-1 is a pseudogene. The CDR3 runs to 17 residues. The CDR3 DNA follows: TGTGCCAGCAGCAAAGCTCCGGGGGCGGGTAGCAATCAGCCCCAGCATTTT. Amino acid sequence: CASSKAPGAGSNQPQHF.

V gene TRBV20-1 combines with J gene TRBJ1-5; D unresolved. There are 12 residues in the CDR3. The V end lost 5 bases, the J end lost 4 bases, and 9 bases lay between the germline ends. Germline V gene lookup returns CDR1 DFQATT and CDR2 SNEGSKA (reference sequence). Written as DNA, the CDR3 is TGCAGTGCTTTCTCTTCTAATCAGCCCCAGCATTTT. Its protein is CSAFSSNQPQHF.

This clonotype came up a few times. The rearrangement links TRBV7-4 to TRBJ2-7; either TRBD1 or TRBD2 may fit D (5 bases each). V was pared by 2 bases and J by 2 bases, with 22 bases between. CDR1 is SGHVT and CDR2 is SQSDAQ in the germline V gene. CDR3 length: 18 residues. The CDR3 nucleotides read TGTGCCAGCAGCTTATATTCCCTAAGGGACCGTTCCCCCTACGAGCAGTACTTC. Protein product: CASSLYSLRDRSPYEQYF.

CDR3 residues: CAIAINSYEQYF. DNA for the CDR3: TGTGCCATCGCTATCAATTCCTACGAGCAGTACTTC. The chain joins TRBV28 to TRBJ2-7; D is undetermined. Germline CDR1 reads MDHEN; CDR2 reads SYDVKM. With 10 bases removed from V and 1 base from J, the gap between germline ends came to 11 bases. This CDR3 is built from 12 residues.